The sequence of this TCR beta chain was determined in a study of Graves' ophthalmopathy and Graves' hyperthyroidism. Background on the study: Blood was drawn at initial diagnosis, before any treatment. Study conclusions and caveats: Blood also harbored most expanded thyroid clonotypes above 0.001 frequency.

Remarks on this clonotype: What it binds is unknown.

The CDR3 loop spans 10 amino acids. Germline V gives CDR1 SQVTM, CDR2 ANQGSEA. The PBMCs used were ones drawn from about 9.3 ml of fresh peripheral blood. Amplification targeted the TCR beta CDR3 regions, with RNA transcripts as the source material. First-round RT-PCR employed HTBI primers, with a second-round multiplex PCR after it. From the multiplex PCR reads, TCRdb called clonotypes with MiXCR, one entry per CDR3 protein. This sample has approximately 700,000 distinct CDR3 sequences, with approximately 40% found just once. The chain carries TRBV29-1 and TRBJ1-2, with 7 bases fitting TRBD1. Specimen: peripheral blood. The clonotype originates from an adult man with Graves' ophthalmopathy. CDR3 amino acids: CSETGDGYTF. As DNA, the CDR3 is TGCAGTGAAACAGGGGATGGCTACACCTTC.